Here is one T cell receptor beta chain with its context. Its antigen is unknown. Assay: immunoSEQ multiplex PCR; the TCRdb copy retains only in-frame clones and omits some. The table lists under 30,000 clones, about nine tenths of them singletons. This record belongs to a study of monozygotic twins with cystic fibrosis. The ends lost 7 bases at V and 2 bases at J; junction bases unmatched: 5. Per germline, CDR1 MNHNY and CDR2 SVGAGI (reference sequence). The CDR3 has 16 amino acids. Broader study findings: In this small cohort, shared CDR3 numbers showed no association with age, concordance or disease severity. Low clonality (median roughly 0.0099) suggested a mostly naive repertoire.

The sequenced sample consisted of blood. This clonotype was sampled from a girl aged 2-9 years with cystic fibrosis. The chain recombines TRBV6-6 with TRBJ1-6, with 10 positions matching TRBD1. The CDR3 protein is CASTRQGAAYNSPLHF. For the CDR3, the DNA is TGTGCCAGCACCCGACAGGGGGCAGCCTATAATTCACCCCTCCACTTT.